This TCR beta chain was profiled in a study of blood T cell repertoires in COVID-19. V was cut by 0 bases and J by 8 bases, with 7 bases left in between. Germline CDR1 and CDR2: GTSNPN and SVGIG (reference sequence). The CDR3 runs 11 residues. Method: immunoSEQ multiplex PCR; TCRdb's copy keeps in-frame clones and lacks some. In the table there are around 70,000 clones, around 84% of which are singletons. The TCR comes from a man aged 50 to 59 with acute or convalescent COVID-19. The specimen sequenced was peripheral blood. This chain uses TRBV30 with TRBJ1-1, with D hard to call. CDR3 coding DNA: TGTGCCTGGAGTGTAGTGGCCGAAGCTTTCTTT. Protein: CAWSVVAEAFF. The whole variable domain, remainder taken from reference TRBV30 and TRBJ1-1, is SQTIHQWPATLVQPVGSPLSLECTVEGTSNPNLYWYRQAAGRGLQLLFYSVGIGQISSEVPQNLSASRPQDRQFILSSKKLLLSDSGFYLCAWSVVAEAFFGQGTRLTVV.